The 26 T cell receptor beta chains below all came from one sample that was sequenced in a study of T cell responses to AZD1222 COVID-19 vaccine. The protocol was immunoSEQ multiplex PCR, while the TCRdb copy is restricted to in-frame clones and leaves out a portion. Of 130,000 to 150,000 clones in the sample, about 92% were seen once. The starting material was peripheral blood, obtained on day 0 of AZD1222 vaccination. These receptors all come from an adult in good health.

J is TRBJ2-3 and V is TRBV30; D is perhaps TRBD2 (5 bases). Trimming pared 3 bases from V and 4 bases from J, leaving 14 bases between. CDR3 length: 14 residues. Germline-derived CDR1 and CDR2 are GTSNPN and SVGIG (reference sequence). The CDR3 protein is CAWRLDSAADTQYF. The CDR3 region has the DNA TGTGCCTGGAGGCTGGACTCGGCCGCAGATACGCAGTATTTT.

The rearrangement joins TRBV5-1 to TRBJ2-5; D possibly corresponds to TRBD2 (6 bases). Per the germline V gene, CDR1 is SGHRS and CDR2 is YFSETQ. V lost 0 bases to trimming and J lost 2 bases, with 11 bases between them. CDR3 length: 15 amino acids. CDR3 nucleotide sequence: TGCGCCAGCAGCTTGGAAGGGGCGGGACAAGAGACCCAGTACTTC. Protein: CASSLEGAGQETQYF. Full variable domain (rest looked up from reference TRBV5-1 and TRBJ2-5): KAGVTQTPRYLIKTRGQQVTLSCSPISGHRSVSWYQQTPGQGLQFLFEYFSETQRNKGNFPGRFSGRQFSNSRSEMNVSTLELGDSALYLCASSLEGAGQETQYFGPGTRLLVL.

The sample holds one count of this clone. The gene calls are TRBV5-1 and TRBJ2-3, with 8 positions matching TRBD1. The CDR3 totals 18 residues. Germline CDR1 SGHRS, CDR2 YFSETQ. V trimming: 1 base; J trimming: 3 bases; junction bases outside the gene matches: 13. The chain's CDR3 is CASSLWVPRGQDTDTQYF. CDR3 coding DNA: TGCGCCAGCAGCTTGTGGGTACCTAGGGGACAGGATACAGATACGCAGTATTTT. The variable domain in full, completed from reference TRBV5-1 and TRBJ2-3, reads KAGVTQTPRYLIKTRGQQVTLSCSPISGHRSVSWYQQTPGQGLQFLFEYFSETQRNKGNFPGRFSGRQFSNSRSEMNVSTLELGDSALYLCASSLWVPRGQDTDTQYFGPGTRLTVL.

CDR3 sequence (DNA): TGCGCCAGCAGCTCCGGGACTAGCGGGAGGCCCAATGAGCAGTTCTTC. This gives the protein CASSSGTSGRPNEQFF. This chain links TRBV5-1 with TRBJ2-1; 15 positions agree with TRBD2. This CDR3 comprises 16 residues. Trimming at V came to 3 bases and at J to 6 bases, leaving 4 bases not matched to a gene. Per the germline V gene, CDR1 is SGHRS and CDR2 is YFSETQ.

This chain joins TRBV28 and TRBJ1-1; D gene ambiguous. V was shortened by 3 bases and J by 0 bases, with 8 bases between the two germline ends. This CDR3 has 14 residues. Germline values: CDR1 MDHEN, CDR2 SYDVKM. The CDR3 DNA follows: TGTGCCAGCAGTTTGGCGTATATGAACACTGAAGCTTTCTTT. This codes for CASSLAYMNTEAFF. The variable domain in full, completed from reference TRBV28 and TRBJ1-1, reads DVKVTQSSRYLVKRTGEKVFLECVQDMDHENMFWYRQDPGLGLRLIYFSYDVKMKEKGDIPEGYSVSREKKERFSLILESASTNQTSMYLCASSLAYMNTEAFFGQGTRLTVV.

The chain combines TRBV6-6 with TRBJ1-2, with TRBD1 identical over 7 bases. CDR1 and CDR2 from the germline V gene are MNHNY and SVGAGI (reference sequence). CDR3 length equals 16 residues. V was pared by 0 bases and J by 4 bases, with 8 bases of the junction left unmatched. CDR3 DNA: TGTGCCAGCAGTTACTCGAAGAGTGGGACAGTCTATGGCTACACCTTC. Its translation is CASSYSKSGTVYGYTF.

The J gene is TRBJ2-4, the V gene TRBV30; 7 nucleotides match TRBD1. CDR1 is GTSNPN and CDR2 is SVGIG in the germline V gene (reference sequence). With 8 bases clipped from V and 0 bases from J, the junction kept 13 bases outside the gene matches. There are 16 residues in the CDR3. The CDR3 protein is CAATGTALLAKNIQYF. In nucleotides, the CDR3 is TGTGCCGCGACCGGGACAGCCCTGTTAGCCAAAAACATTCAGTACTTC.

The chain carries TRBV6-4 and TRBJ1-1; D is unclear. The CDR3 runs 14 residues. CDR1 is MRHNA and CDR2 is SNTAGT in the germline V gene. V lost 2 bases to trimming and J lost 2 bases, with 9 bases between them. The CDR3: CASSDNWGNTEAFF. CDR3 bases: TGTGCCAGCAGTGACAATTGGGGAAACACTGAAGCTTTCTTT.

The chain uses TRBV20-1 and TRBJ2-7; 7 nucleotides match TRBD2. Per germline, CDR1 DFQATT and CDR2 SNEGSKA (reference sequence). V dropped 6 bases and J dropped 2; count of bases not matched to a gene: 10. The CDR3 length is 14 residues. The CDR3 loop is CSASTAGRAYEQYF. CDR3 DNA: TGCAGTGCCAGTACAGCGGGAAGGGCCTACGAGCAGTACTTC.

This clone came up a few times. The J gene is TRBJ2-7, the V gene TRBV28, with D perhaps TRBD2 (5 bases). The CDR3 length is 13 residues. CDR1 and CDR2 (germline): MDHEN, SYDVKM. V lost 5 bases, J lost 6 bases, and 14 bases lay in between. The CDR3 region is CASSPGDRGEQYF. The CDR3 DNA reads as TGTGCCAGCAGTCCCGGGGATAGAGGCGAGCAGTACTTC.

CDR3 protein: CSVENPQSSYNEQFF. The CDR3 DNA is TGCAGCGTTGAAAATCCCCAAAGCTCCTACAATGAGCAGTTCTTC. The genes are TRBV29-1 and TRBJ2-1, with D unclear. CDR3 length equals 15 residues. The ends were cut back, 2 bases at V and 0 bases at J, with 11 bases in the middle. Per germline, CDR1 SQVTM and CDR2 ANQGSEA.

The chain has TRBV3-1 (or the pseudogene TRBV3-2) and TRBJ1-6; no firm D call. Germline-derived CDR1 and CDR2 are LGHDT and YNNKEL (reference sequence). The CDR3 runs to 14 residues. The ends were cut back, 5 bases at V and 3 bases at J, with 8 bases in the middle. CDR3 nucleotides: TGTGCCAGCAGCACTACCCTCTATAATTCACCCCTCCACTTT. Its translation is CASSTTLYNSPLHF.

The chain's CDR3 is CASSYSGSGYQETQYF. In nucleotides, the CDR3 is TGTGCCAGCAGTTACTCTGGTAGCGGGTACCAAGAGACCCAGTACTTC. The V and J genes are TRBV6-6 and TRBJ2-5; 7 nucleotides line up with TRBD2. J was trimmed by 0 bases and V by 0 bases; bases with no gene match: 4. The CDR3 has 16 amino acids. Germline loops: CDR1 MNHNY, CDR2 SVGAGI (reference sequence).

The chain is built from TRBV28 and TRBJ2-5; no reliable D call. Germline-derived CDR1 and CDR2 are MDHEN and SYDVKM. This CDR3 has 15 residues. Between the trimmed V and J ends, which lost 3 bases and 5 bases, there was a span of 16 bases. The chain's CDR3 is CASSFGPTVGETQYF. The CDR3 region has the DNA TGTGCCAGCAGTTTCGGTCCAACTGTTGGGGAGACCCAGTACTTC.

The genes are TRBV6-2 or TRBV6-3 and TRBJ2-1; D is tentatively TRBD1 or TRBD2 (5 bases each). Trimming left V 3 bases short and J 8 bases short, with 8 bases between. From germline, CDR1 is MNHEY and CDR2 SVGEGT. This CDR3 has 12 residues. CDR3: CASSYGGYEQFF. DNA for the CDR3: TGTGCCAGCAGTTATGGGGGTTATGAGCAGTTCTTC.

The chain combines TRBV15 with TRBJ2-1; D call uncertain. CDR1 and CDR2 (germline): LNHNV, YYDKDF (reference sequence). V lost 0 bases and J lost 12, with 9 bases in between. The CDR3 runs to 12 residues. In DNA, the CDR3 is TGTGCCACCAGCAGAGATAGGAACGCGCAGTTCTTC. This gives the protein CATSRDRNAQFF. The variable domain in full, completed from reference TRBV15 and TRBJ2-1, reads DAMVIQNPRYQVTQFGKPVTLSCSQTLNHNVMYWYQQKSSQAPKLLFHYYDKDFNNEADTPDNFQSRRPNTSFCFLDIRSPGLGDTAMYLCATSRDRNAQFFGPGTRLTVL.

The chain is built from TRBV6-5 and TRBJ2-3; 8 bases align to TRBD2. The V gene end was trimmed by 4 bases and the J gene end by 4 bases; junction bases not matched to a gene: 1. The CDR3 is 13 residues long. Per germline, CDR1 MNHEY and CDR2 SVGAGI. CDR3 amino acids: CASSLTSADTQYF. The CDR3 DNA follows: TGTGCCAGCAGTTTGACTAGCGCAGATACGCAGTATTTT.

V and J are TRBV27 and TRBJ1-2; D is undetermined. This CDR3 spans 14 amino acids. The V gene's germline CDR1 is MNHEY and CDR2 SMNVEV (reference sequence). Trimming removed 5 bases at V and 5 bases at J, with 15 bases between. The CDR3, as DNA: TGTGCCAGCAGTATTGGACCGTCCCGTTATGGCTACACCTTC. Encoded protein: CASSIGPSRYGYTF.

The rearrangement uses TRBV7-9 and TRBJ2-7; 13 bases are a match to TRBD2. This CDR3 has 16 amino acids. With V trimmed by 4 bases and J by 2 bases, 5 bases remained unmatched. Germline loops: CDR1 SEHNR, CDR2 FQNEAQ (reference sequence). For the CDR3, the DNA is TGTGCCAGCAGCTCCGGGACTAGCGGGAAGGCCTACGAGCAGTACTTC. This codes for CASSSGTSGKAYEQYF.

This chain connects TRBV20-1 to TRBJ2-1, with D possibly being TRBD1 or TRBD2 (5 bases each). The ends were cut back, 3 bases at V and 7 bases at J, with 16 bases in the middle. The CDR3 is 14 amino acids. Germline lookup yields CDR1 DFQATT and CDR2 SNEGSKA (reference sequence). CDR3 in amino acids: CSASWGSLGNEQFF. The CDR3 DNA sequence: TGCAGTGCTAGTTGGGGGAGCCTGGGGAATGAGCAGTTCTTC.

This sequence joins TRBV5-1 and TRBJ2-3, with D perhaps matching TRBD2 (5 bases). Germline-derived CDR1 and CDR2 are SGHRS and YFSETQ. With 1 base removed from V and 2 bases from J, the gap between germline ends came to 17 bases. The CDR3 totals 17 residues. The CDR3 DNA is TGCGCCAGCAGCTTGCGACCCCCGGGGTTCAACACAGATACGCAGTATTTT. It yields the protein CASSLRPPGFNTDTQYF.

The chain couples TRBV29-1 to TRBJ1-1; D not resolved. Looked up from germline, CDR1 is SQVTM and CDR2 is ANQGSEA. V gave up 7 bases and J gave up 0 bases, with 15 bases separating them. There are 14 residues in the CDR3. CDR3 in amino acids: CSAGLAPMNTEAFF. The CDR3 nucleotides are TGCAGCGCTGGCTTGGCCCCGATGAACACTGAAGCTTTCTTT.

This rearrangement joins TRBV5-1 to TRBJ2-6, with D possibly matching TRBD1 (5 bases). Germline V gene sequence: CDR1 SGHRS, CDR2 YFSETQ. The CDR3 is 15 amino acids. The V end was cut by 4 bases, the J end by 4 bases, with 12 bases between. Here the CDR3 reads CASSPAGSGANVLTF. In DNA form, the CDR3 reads TGCGCCAGCAGCCCGGCAGGGTCAGGGGCCAACGTCCTGACTTTC.

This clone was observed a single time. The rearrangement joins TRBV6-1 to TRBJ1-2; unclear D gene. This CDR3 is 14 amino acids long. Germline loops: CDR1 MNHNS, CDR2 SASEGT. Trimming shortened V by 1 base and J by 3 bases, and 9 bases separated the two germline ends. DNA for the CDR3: TGTGCCAGCAGTGAAGTTGGAGGGCACTATGGCTACACCTTC. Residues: CASSEVGGHYGYTF.

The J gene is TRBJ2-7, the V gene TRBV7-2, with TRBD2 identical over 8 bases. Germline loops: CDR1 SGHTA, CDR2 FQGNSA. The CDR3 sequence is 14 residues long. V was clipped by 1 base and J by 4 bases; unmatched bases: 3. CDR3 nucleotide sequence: TGTGCCAGCAGCTTAGGCAGCGGGAGATACGAGCAGTACTTC. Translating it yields CASSLGSGRYEQYF.

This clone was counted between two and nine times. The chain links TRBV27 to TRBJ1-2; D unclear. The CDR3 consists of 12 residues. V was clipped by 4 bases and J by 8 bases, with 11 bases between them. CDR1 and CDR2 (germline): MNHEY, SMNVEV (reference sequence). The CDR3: CASSSTTEGYTF. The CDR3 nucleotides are TGTGCCAGCAGTTCAACGACGGAAGGCTACACCTTC.